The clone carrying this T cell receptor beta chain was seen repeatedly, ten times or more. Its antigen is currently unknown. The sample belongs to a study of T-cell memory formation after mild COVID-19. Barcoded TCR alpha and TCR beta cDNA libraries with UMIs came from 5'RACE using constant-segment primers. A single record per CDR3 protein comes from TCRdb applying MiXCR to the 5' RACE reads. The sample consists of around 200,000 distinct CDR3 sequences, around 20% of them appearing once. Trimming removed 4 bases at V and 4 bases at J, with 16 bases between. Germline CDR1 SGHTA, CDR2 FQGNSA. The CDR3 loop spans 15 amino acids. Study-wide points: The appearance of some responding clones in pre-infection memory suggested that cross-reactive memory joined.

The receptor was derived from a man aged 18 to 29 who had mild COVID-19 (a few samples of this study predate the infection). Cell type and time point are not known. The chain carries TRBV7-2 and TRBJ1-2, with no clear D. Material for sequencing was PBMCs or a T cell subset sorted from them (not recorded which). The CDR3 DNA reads TGTGCCAGCAGCTCCTTCGTTACCGGCCCCTATGGCTACACCTTC. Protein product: CASSSFVTGPYGYTF.